The entry below describes one T cell receptor beta chain. What it binds is unknown. Libraries were prepared by immunoSEQ multiplex PCR; TCRdb keeps only in-frame clonotypes and omits some of them. The sample includes roughly 20,000 clones, approximately 90% seen only once; the top ten take about 3%. This entry comes from a study of T cells in localized non-small cell lung cancer. The study, taken as a whole, reports: Exceeding tumor, uninvolved adjacent lung had the highest T cell clonality.

The ends lost 1 base at V and 1 base at J; junction bases unmatched: 8. This CDR3 region has 17 residues. CDR1 SGHNT and CDR2 YENEEA come from the germline V gene. The source of this sequence is a woman aged 35 to 70 with stage I lung adenocarcinoma. The J gene is TRBJ1-1, the V gene TRBV11-3, with 8 bases fitting TRBD1. The material was peripheral blood, obtained before any cancer treatment. The CDR3 DNA reads TGTGCCAGCAGCTTAGCCCTCCAGGGGGCGGGGAACACTGAAGCTTTCTTT. Protein product: CASSLALQGAGNTEAFF.